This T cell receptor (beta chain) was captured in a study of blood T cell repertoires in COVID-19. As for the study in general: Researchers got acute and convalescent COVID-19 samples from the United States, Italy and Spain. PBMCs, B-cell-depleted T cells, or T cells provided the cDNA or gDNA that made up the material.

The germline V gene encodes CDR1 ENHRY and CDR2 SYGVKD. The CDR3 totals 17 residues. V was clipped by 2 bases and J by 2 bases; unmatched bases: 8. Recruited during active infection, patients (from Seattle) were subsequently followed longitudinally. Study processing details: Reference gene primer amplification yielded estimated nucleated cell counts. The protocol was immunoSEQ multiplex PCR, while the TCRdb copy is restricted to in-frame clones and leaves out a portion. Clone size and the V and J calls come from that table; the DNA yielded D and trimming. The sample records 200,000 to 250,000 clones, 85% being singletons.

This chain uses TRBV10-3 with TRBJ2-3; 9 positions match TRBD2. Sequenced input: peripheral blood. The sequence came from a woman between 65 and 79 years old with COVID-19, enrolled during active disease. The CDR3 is CAISEGPSGTDTDTQYF. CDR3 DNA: TGTGCCATCAGTGAGGGGCCTAGCGGGACTGACACAGATACGCAGTATTTT.